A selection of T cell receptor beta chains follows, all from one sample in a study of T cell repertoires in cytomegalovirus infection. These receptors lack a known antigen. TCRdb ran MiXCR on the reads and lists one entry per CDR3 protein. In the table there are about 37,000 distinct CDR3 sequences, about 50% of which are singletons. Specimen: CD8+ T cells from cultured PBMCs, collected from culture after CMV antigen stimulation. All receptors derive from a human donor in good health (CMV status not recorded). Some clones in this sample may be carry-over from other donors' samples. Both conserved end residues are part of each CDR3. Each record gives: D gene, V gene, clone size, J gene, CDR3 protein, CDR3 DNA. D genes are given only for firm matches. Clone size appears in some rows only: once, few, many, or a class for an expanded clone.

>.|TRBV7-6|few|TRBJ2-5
CASSSYQETQYF
TGTGCCAGCAGCTCGTACCAAGAGACCCAGTACTTC
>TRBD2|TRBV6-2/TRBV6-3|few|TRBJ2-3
CASSYGFSGRWTDTQYF
TGTGCCAGCAGTTACGGTTTTAGCGGGAGGTGGACAGATACGCAGTATTTT
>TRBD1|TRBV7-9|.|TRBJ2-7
CASSGTGVSNEQYF
TGTGCCAGCAGTGGGACAGGGGTGTCTAACGAGCAGTACTTC
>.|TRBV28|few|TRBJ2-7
CASTLRVSSYEQYF
TGTGCCAGCACCCTCCGGGTCAGCTCCTACGAGCAGTACTTC
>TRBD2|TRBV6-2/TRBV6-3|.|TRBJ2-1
CASIPPGGDYNEQFF
TGTGCCAGCATCCCCCCGGGGGGGGACTACAATGAGCAGTTCTTC
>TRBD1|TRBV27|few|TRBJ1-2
CASISLNRGHYGYTF
TGTGCCAGCATATCTTTGAACAGGGGCCACTATGGCTACACCTTC
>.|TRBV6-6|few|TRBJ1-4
CASSDVELFF
TGTGCCAGCAGTGATGTGGAACTGTTTTTT
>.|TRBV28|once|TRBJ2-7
CASSLSKRRAGEPYEQYF
TGTGCCAGCAGTTTATCAAAACGGAGAGCGGGCGAACCCTACGAGCAGTACTTC
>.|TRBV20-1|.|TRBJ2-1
CSAPSARQLSYNEQFF
TGCAGTGCCCCTTCGGCCCGACAGCTCTCCTACAATGAGCAGTTCTTC
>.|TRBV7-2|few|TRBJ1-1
CASSLVIPPIGRNTEAFF
TGTGCCAGCAGCTTAGTTATTCCCCCAATCGGGAGGAACACTGAAGCTTTCTTT
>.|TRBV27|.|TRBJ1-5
CASMTLADGYSNQPQHF
TGTGCCAGCATGACCCTCGCGGATGGTTATAGCAATCAGCCCCAGCATTTT
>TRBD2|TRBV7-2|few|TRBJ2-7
CASSFSGSIGEQYF
TGTGCCAGCAGCTTTAGCGGGAGTATAGGCGAGCAGTACTTC
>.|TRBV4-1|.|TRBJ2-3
CASSYKGGGAGSTDTQYF
TGCGCCAGCAGCTACAAAGGAGGCGGGGCAGGGAGCACAGATACGCAGTATTTT
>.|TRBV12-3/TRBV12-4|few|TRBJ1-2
CASSSSSGYTF
TGTGCCAGCAGTTCAAGCTCCGGCTACACCTTC
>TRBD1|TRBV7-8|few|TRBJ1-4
CASSLEGRGNEKLFF
TGTGCCAGCAGCTTAGAGGGCAGGGGGAATGAAAAACTGTTTTTT
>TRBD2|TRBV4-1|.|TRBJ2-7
CASSSRDSGGYEQYF
TGCGCCAGCAGTTCCCGTGACAGCGGGGGTTACGAGCAGTACTTC
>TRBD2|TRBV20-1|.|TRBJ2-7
CSATTTSGGHSYEQYF
TGCAGTGCAACTACTACTAGCGGGGGGCACTCCTACGAGCAGTACTTC
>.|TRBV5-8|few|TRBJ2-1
CASSFSYNEQFF
TGTGCCAGCAGCTTTAGTTATAATGAGCAGTTCTTC
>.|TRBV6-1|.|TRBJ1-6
CASWSQNYNSPLHF
TGTGCCAGCTGGTCCCAGAACTATAATTCACCCCTCCACTTT
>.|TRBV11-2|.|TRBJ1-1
CASSLDFGDTEAFF
TGTGCCAGCAGCTTAGATTTTGGGGACACTGAAGCTTTCTTT
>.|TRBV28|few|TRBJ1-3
CASSTGVPGNTIYF
TGTGCCAGCAGTACCGGGGTCCCTGGAAACACCATATATTTT
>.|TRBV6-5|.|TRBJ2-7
CASSSPSGRGGYEQYF
TGTGCCAGCAGTTCCCCCTCGGGTAGGGGTGGCTACGAGCAGTACTTC
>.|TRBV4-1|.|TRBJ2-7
CASSQEAGTSYEQYF
TGTGCCAGCAGCCAAGAAGCCGGGACATCCTACGAGCAGTACTTC
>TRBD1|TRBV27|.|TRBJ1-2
CASSLGTGGNYGYTF
TGTGCCAGCAGTTTGGGGACAGGGGGTAACTATGGCTACACCTTC
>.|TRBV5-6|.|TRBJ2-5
CASSPRQARNQYF
TGTGCCAGCAGCCCAAGACAGGCCCGTAACCAGTACTTC
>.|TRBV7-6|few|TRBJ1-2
CASSPDGHYGYTF
TGTGCCAGCAGCCCTGACGGCCATTATGGCTACACCTTC
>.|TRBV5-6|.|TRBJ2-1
CASSHDREDEQFF
TGTGCCAGCAGCCATGACAGGGAGGATGAGCAGTTCTTC
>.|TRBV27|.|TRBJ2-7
CASGPGRGPDEQYF
TGTGCCAGCGGCCCTGGGAGAGGGCCGGATGAGCAGTACTTC
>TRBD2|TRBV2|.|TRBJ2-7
CASTGRTSGSYEQYF
TGTGCCAGCACGGGCAGGACTAGCGGTTCCTACGAGCAGTACTTC
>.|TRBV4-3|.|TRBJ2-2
CASSHPSGTGELFF
TGCGCCAGCAGCCACCCTTCAGGAACCGGGGAGCTGTTTTTT